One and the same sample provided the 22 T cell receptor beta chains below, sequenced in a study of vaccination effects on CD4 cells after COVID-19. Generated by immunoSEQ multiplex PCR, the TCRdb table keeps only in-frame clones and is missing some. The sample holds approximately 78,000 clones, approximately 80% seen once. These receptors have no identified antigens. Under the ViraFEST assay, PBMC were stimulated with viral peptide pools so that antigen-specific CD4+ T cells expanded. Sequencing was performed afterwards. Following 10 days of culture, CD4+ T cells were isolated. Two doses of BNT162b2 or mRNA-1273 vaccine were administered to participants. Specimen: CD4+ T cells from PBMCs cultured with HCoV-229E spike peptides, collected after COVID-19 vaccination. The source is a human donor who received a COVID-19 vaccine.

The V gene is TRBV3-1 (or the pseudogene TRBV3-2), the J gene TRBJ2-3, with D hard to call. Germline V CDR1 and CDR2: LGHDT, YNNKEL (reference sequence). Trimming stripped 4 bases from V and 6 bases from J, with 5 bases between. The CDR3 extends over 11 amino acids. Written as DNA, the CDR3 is TGTGCCAGCAGCCTCCGGGATACGCAGTATTTT. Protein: CASSLRDTQYF.

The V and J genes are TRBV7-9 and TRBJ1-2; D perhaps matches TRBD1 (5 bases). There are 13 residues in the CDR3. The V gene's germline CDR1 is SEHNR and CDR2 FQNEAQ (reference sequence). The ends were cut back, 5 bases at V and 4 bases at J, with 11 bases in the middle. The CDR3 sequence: CASSPGGFYGYTF. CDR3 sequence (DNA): TGTGCCAGCAGCCCGGGGGGGTTCTATGGCTACACCTTC.

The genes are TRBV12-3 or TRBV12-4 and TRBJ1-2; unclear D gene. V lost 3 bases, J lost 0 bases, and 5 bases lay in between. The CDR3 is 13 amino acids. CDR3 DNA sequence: TGTGCCAGCAGTTTCAATGCTAACTATGGCTACACCTTC. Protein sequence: CASSFNANYGYTF.

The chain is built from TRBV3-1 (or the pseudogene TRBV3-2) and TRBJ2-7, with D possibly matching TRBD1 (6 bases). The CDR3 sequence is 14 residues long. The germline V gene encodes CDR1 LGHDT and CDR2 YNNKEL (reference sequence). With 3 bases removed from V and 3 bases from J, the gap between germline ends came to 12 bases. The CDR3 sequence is CASSHRGPIYEQYV. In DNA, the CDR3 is TGTGCCAGCAGCCACAGGGGCCCCATCTACGAGCAGTACGTC.

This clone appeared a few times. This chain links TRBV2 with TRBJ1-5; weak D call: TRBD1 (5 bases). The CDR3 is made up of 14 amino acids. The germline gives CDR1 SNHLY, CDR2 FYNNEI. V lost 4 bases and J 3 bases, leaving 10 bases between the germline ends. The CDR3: CASSVQGFNQPQHF. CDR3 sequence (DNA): TGTGCCAGCAGTGTTCAGGGCTTCAATCAGCCCCAGCATTTT. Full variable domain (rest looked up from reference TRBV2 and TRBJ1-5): EPEVTQTPSHQVTQMGQEVILRCVPISNHLYFYWYRQILGQKVEFLVSFYNNEISEKSEIFDDQFSVERPDGSNFTLKIRSTKLEDSAMYFCASSVQGFNQPQHFGDGTRLSIL.

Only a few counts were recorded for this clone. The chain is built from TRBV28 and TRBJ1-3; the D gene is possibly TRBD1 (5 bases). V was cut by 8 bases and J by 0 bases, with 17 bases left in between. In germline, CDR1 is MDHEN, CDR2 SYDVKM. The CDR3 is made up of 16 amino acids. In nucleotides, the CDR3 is TGTGCCAGCCAGGGTACAGACAGCTACTCTGGAAACACCATATATTTT. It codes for CASQGTDSYSGNTIYF.

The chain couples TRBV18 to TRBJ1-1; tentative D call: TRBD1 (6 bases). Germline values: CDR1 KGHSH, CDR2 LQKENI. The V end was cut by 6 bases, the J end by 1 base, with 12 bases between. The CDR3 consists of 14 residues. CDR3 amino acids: CASSRTVENTEAFF. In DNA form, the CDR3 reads TGTGCCAGCTCGCGGACAGTTGAGAACACTGAAGCTTTCTTT.

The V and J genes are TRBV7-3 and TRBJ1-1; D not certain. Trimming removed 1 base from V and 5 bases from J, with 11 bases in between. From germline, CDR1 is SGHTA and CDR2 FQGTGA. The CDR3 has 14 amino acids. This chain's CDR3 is CASSLIALGTEAFF. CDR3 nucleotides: TGTGCCAGCAGCTTAATAGCGCTGGGAACTGAAGCTTTCTTT. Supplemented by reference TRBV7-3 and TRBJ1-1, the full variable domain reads GAGVSQTPSNKVTEKGKYVELRCDPISGHTALYWYRQSLGQGPEFLIYFQGTGAADDSGLPNDRFFAVRPEGSVSTLKIQRTERGDSAVYLCASSLIALGTEAFFGQGTRLTVV.

CDR3 bases: TGTGCCAGTAGTATTCGTCCAGGGACTCAGTCTCCCTCTGGAAACACCATATATTTT. It translates to CASSIRPGTQSPSGNTIYF. The genes are TRBV19 and TRBJ1-3, with a tentative D call TRBD1 (5 bases). The germline V and J ends were trimmed by 3 bases and 0 bases, with 21 bases remaining between them. Per the germline V gene, CDR1 is LNHDA and CDR2 is SQIVND (reference sequence). This CDR3 is 19 amino acids long.

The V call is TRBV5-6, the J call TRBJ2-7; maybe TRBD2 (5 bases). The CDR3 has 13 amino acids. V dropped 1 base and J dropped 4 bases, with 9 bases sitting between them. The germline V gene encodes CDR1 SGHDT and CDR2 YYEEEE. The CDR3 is CASSLREGYEQYV. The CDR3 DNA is TGTGCCAGCAGCTTGCGTGAGGGATACGAGCAGTACGTC.

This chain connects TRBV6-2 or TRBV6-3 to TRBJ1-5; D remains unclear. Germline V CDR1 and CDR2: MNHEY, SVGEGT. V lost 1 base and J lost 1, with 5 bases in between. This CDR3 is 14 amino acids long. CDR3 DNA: TGTGCCAGCAGTTACTATACCAGCAATCAGCCCCAGCATTTT. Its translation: CASSYYTSNQPQHF.

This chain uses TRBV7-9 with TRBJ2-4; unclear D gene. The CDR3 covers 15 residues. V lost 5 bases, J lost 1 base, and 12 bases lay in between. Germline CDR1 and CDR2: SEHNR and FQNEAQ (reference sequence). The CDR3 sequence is CASSLDPGAKNIQYF. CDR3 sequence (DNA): TGTGCCAGCAGCCTGGACCCTGGGGCCAAAAACATTCAGTACTTC.

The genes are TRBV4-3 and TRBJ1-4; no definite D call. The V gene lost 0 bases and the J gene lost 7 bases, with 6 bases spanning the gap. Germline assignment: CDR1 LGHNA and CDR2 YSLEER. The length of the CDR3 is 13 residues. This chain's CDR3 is CASSQDITEKLFF. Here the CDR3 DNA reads TGCGCCAGCAGCCAAGATATCACTGAAAAACTGTTTTTT.

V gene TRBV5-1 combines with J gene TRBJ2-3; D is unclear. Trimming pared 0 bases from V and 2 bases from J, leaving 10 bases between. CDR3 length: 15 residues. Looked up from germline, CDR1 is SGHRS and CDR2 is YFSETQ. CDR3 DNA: TGCGCCAGCAGCTTGGTAGGTGGTGACACAGATACGCAGTATTTT. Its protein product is CASSLVGGDTDTQYF.

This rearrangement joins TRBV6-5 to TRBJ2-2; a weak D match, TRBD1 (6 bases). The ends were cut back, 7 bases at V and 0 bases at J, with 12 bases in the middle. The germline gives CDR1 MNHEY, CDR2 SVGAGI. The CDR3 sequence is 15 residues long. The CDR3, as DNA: TGTGCCAGCACCTGGACAGCTTCGAACACCGGGGAGCTGTTTTTT. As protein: CASTWTASNTGELFF.

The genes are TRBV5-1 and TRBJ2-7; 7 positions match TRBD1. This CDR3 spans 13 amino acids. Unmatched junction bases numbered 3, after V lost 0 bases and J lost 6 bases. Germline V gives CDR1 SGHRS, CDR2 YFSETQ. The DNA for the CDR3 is TGCGCCAGCAGCTTGGGACAGGGCTCCGAGCAGTACGTC. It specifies CASSLGQGSEQYV.

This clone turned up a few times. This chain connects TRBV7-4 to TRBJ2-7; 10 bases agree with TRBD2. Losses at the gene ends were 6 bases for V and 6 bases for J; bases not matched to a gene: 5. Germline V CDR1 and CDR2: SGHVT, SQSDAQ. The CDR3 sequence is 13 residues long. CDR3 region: CASRGQRGGEQYV. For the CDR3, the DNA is TGTGCCAGCAGAGGCCAGCGGGGGGGCGAGCAGTACGTC.

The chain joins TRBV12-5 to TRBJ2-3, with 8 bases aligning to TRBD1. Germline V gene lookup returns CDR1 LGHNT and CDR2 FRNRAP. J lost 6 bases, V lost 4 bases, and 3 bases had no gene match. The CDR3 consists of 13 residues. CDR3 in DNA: TGTGCTAGTGGTTATCAGGGGGCGGATACGCAGTATTTT. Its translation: CASGYQGADTQYF.

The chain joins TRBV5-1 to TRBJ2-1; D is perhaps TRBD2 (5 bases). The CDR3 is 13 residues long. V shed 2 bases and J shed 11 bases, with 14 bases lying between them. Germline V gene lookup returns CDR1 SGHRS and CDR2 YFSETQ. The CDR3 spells CASSFPPGSQQFF. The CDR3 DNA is TGCGCCAGCAGCTTCCCCCCGGGGTCCCAGCAGTTCTTC.

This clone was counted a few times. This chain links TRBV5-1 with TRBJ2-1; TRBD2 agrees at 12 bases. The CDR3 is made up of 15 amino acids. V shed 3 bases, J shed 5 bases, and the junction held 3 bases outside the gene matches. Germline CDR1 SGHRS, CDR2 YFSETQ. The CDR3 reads CASSSLAGGNNEQFF. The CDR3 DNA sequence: TGCGCCAGCAGCTCTCTAGCGGGGGGGAACAATGAGCAGTTCTTC.

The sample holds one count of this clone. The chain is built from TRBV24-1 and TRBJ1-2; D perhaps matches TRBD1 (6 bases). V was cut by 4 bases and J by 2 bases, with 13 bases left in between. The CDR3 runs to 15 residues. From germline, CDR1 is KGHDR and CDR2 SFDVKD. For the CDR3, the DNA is TGTGCCACCAGTGACGCGACCACAGGGAACTATGGCTACACCTTC. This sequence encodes CATSDATTGNYGYTF.

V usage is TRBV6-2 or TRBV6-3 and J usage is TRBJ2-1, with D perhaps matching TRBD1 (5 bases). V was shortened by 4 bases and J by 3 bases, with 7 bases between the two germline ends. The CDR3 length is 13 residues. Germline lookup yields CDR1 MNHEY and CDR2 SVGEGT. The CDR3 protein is CASSLDIYNEQFF. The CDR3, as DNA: TGTGCCAGCAGTTTGGACATCTACAATGAGCAGTTCTTC.